Listed below are T cell receptor beta chains from one sample, sequenced in a study of response to subunit inactivated influenza vaccine. TCRdb independently ran MiXCR on the RT-PCR reads; one entry per CDR3 protein. The profile covers around 650,000 distinct CDR3 sequences, with 15% to 19% appearing a single time and about 9.9% taken by the ten largest. The sequences come from PBMCs from blood, collected roughly 12 days after vaccination. The receptor set was obtained from a man between 45 and 60 years old who received an inactivated influenza vaccine. Both conserved end residues are part of each CDR3. The D gene is left open where the match is weak. Clone size is stated in some rows and not others, as once, few, many or a class when expanded.

>TRBD1|TRBJ1-1|NA|TRBV6-1
TGTGCCAGCAGTGAGATAGGGGGCGACGCTGAAGCTTTCTTT
CASSEIGGDAEAFF
>NA|TRBJ2-2|NA|TRBV7-2
TGTGCCAGCAGACGAGCACAGAACACCGGGGAGCTGTTTTTT
CASRRAQNTGELFF
>NA|TRBJ1-1|once|TRBV30
TGTGCCTGGAGTGTACTCGGATCGGGTTACGCTGAAGCTTTCTTT
CAWSVLGSGYAEAFF
>NA|TRBJ2-3|few|TRBV6-2/TRBV6-3
TGTGCCAGCAGGGGCTGGGGACCCACAGATACGCAGTATTTT
CASRGWGPTDTQYF
>TRBD2|TRBJ2-7|few|TRBV4-2
TGTGCCAGCAGCCAAGTTTCTAGCGGCCCCTACGAGCAGTACTTC
CASSQVSSGPYEQYF
>TRBD2|TRBJ2-3|many|TRBV20-1
TGCAGTGCTAGGCGTACTAGCGGGAGAGGGGATACGCAGTATTTT
CSARRTSGRGDTQYF
>TRBD2|TRBJ2-5|few|TRBV5-1
TGCGCCAGCAGCTTGGATGGGCGGGGGGGCCAAGAGACCCAGTACTTC
CASSLDGRGGQETQYF
>TRBD2|TRBJ2-1|NA|TRBV14
TGTGCCAGCAGCCAAGAAGAAGGGGGACTAGCGGCTTTCAATGAGCAGTTCTTC
CASSQEEGGLAAFNEQFF
>TRBD1|TRBJ1-3|many|TRBV5-5
TGTGCCAGCAGCCCCACAGGGGGCTCCTCTGGAAACACCATATATTTT
CASSPTGGSSGNTIYF
>TRBD1|TRBJ1-2|NA|TRBV5-1
TGCGCCAGCAGCTTGGACACAGGGGGAGGCTATGGCTACACCTTC
CASSLDTGGGYGYTF
>NA|TRBJ2-2|few|TRBV29-1
TGCAGCGTCGACCAGGGTTACACCGGGGAGCTGTTTTTT
CSVDQGYTGELFF
>TRBD1|TRBJ2-1|NA|TRBV29-1
TGCAGCGTGGGACAGGTCTACAATGAGCAGTTCTTC
CSVGQVYNEQFF
>NA|TRBJ2-2|NA|TRBV18
TGTGCCAGCAGCCCATCCACCGGGGAGCTGTTTTTT
CASSPSTGELFF
>NA|TRBJ2-5|NA|TRBV28
TGTGCCAGCAGAACCCCACGGGGCTTCGGGACCCAGTACTTC
CASRTPRGFGTQYF
>NA|TRBJ2-3|many|TRBV6-2/TRBV6-3
TGTGCCAGCAGTTACAGTTTGGATACGCAGTATTTT
CASSYSLDTQYF
>TRBD2|TRBJ2-1|few|TRBV12-3/TRBV12-4
TGTGCCAGCAGGGCTAGCGGGGGGGCCTCAGGCAATGAGCAGTTCTTC
CASRASGGASGNEQFF
>NA|TRBJ1-2|few|TRBV28
TGTGCCAGCTCTGTGCCGGGACAAAGAATAGGTGGCTACACCTTC
CASSVPGQRIGGYTF
>TRBD1|TRBJ2-7|NA|TRBV6-2/TRBV6-3
TGTGCCAGCAACCCCGACAGGGGTTACGAGCAGTACTTC
CASNPDRGYEQYF
>NA|TRBJ2-2|NA|TRBV14
TGTGCCAGCAACCTCGTCGGGGAGCTGTTTTTT
CASNLVGELFF
>NA|TRBJ1-1|few|TRBV5-1
TGCGCCAGCAGCCCCGCAGGGGCCGGGACTGAAGCTTTCTTT
CASSPAGAGTEAFF
>NA|TRBJ2-5|NA|TRBV6-2/TRBV6-3
TGTGCCAGCAGTTACCTGGCAAAGACCCAGTACTTC
CASSYLAKTQYF
>NA|TRBJ2-1|few|TRBV6-2/TRBV6-3
TGTGCCAGCACCGACTGGAGGGGCAACTACAATGAGCAGTTCTTC
CASTDWRGNYNEQFF
>NA|TRBJ2-5|NA|TRBV6-5
TGTGCCAGCATTAGGGGGGGCCCAAGAAAAAAGGGAGAGACCCAGTACTTC
CASIRGGPRKKGETQYF
>NA|TRBJ2-3|NA|TRBV12-3/TRBV12-4
TGTGCCAGCACCACTGTGTCGACAGATACGCAGTATTTT
CASTTVSTDTQYF
>NA|TRBJ2-7|NA|TRBV5-6
TGTGCCAGCAGTACAGGGTACAACGAGCAGTACTTC
CASSTGYNEQYF
>NA|TRBJ1-1|NA|TRBV20-1
TGCAGTGCTAGAGATTGGGGGGGGTCGAACACTGAAGCTTTCTTT
CSARDWGGSNTEAFF
>NA|TRBJ2-7|many|TRBV6-4
TGTGCCAGCAGCCCCAGTTTTATATCGGGTGGAGTCTTTAAGTCGTTCTCCGAGCAGTACTTC
CASSPSFISGGVFKSFSEQYF
>NA|TRBJ1-6|NA|TRBV7-6
TGTGCCAGCAGCTTACAGGGACATAATTCACCCCTCCACTTT
CASSLQGHNSPLHF
>NA|TRBJ1-1|few|TRBV5-5
TGTGCCAGCAGATCCTACTCCAGGGGAGGTACTGAAGCTTTCTTT
CASRSYSRGGTEAFF
>TRBD1|TRBJ2-5|NA|TRBV28
TGTGCCCGCAAAAAAGGGGGACAGACAGCCCAGTACTTC
CARKKGGQTAQYF
>NA|TRBJ1-4|few|TRBV7-8
TGTGCCAGCAGCTTAGGGTCCCAGCTCAATGAAAAACTGTTTTTT
CASSLGSQLNEKLFF
>NA|TRBJ2-3|few|TRBV20-1
TGCAGTGCTAGAGTATCCACGGCGGCAGATACGCAGTATTTT
CSARVSTAADTQYF
>TRBD1|TRBJ1-1|few|TRBV6-5
TGTGCCAGCAGTTACACAGGGGGAAACACTGAAGCTTTCTTT
CASSYTGGNTEAFF
>TRBD1|TRBJ1-2|NA|TRBV28
TGTGCCAGCAGTCCATACTGGGACAGGAACTATGGCTACACCTTC
CASSPYWDRNYGYTF
>TRBD2|TRBJ2-1|few|TRBV12-3/TRBV12-4
TGTGCCAGCAGTTTAGAGGTCCTAGCGGGAGTTCGCAATGAGCAGTTCTTC
CASSLEVLAGVRNEQFF
>TRBD1|TRBJ2-7|few|TRBV5-5
TGTGCCAGCAGCTTGGCGTCAGGGGGCGTCGAGCAGTACTTC
CASSLASGGVEQYF
>NA|TRBJ2-3|few|TRBV11-2
TGTGCCAGCAGCTTAGTGTCTAGCCCCGATACGCAGTATTTT
CASSLVSSPDTQYF
>NA|TRBJ2-1|NA|TRBV11-2
TGTGCCAGCAGCTTATACCATGCGTCCTACAATGAGCAGTTCTTC
CASSLYHASYNEQFF
>TRBD2|TRBJ2-2|once|TRBV6-2/TRBV6-3
TGTGCCAGCAGAAACCGAGAGGGAGGGATCACCGGGGAGCTGTTTTTT
CASRNREGGITGELFF
>NA|TRBJ2-7|NA|TRBV28
TGTGCCAGCAGTTCAGGGGCGATCTCCTACGAGCAGTACTTC
CASSSGAISYEQYF
>NA|TRBJ2-2|NA|TRBV29-1
TGCAGCGTTGATTCCGCGAACACCGGGGAGCTGTTTTTT
CSVDSANTGELFF
>TRBD2|TRBJ2-7|NA|TRBV20-1
TGCAGTCTAAGGACTAGCGGGGACTACGAGCAGTACTTC
CSLRTSGDYEQYF
>NA|TRBJ2-1|few|TRBV3-1
TGTGCCAGCAGCCAAGGACCCAGCCAGCAGGGTGAGCAGTTCTTC
CASSQGPSQQGEQFF
>NA|TRBJ1-1|many|TRBV20-1
TGCAGTGCTAGAGATGTCCTTACCTGGGGAGCTTTCTTT
CSARDVLTWGAFF
>NA|TRBJ1-2|many|TRBV7-8
TGTGCCAGCAGCTTAGTGGCGGGTAACTATGGCTACACCTTC
CASSLVAGNYGYTF
>NA|TRBJ2-3|NA|TRBV29-1
TGCAGCGTTGTTCAATCGCAGCATACGCAGTATTTT
CSVVQSQHTQYF
>NA|TRBJ1-1|once|TRBV12-3/TRBV12-4
TGTGCCAGCAGACCCAGGGGTTGGACTGAAGCTTTCTTT
CASRPRGWTEAFF
>NA|TRBJ1-3|few|TRBV29-1
TGCAGCGCCATCCGGGAGACTGGAAACACCATATATTTT
CSAIRETGNTIYF